This TCR beta chain was observed in a study of PD-L1 blockade in urothelial cancer. Measured with immunoSEQ multiplex PCR; TCRdb has only the in-frame clones, and not every one. The sample shows more than 85,000 clones, around 86% of them seen only once. The time point is: pretreatment peripheral blood. The sequence came from a man in his sixties with urothelial cancer. The source was PBMCs, collected around atezolizumab (anti-PD-L1) treatment.

CDR3 sequence (DNA): TGTGCCAGCAGTTACCCCCGGGACACAACCAAAAACATTCAGTACTTC. As protein: CASSYPRDTTKNIQYF. This sequence joins TRBV6-6 and TRBJ2-4; TRBD1 is a possible D gene (6 bases). The germline V gene has CDR1 MNHNY and CDR2 SVGAGI (reference sequence). The V end was cut by 2 bases, the J end by 2 bases, with 13 bases between. This CDR3 contains 16 residues.